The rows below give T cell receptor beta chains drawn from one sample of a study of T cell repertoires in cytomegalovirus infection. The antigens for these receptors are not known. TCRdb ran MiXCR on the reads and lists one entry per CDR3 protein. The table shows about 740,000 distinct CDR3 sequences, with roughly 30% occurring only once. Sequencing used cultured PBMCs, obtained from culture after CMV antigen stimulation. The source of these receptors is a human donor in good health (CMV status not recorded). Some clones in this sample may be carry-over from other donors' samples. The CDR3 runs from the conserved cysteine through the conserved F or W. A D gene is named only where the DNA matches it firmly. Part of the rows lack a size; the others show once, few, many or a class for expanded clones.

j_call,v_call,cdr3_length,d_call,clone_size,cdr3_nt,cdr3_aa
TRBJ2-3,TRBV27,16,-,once,TGTGCCAGCAGTTTATCGGGCAGCAACCAACCGAATACGCAGTATTTT,CASSLSGSNQPNTQYF
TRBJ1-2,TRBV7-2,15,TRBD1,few,TGTGCCAGCAGCTTATCGGGGGCGACAGGGGGTGGCTACACCTTC,CASSLSGATGGGYTF
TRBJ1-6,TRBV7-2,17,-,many,TGTGCCAGCAGCTTTGGGGTAATAGGGACAACTAATTCACCCCTCCACTTT,CASSFGVIGTTNSPLHF
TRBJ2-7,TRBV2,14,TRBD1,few,TGTGCCAGCACGATAGGGACAGGGGATTACGAGCAGTACTTC,CASTIGTGDYEQYF
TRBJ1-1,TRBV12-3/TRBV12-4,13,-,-,TGTGCCAGCAACAATCAGGGATGGACTGAAGCTTTCTTT,CASNNQGWTEAFF
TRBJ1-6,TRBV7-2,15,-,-,TGTGCCAGCAGCTTCTGGAGCTCACCGAATTCACCCCTCCACTTT,CASSFWSSPNSPLHF
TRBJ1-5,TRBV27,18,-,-,TGTGCCAGCAGTTTATCCCCCGTTAGCCAATATAGCAATCAGCCCCAGCATTTT,CASSLSPVSQYSNQPQHF
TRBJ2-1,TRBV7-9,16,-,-,TGTGCCAGCAGCCCCCTAGGGCTACGCACCTACAATGAGCAGTTCTTC,CASSPLGLRTYNEQFF
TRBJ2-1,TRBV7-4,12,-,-,TGTGCCAGCAGCTTACAGGGGTTTGAGCAGTTCTTC,CASSLQGFEQFF
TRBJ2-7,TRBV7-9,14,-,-,TGTGCCAGCAGCGGAGGGGACATTCCCTACGAGCAGTACTTC,CASSGGDIPYEQYF